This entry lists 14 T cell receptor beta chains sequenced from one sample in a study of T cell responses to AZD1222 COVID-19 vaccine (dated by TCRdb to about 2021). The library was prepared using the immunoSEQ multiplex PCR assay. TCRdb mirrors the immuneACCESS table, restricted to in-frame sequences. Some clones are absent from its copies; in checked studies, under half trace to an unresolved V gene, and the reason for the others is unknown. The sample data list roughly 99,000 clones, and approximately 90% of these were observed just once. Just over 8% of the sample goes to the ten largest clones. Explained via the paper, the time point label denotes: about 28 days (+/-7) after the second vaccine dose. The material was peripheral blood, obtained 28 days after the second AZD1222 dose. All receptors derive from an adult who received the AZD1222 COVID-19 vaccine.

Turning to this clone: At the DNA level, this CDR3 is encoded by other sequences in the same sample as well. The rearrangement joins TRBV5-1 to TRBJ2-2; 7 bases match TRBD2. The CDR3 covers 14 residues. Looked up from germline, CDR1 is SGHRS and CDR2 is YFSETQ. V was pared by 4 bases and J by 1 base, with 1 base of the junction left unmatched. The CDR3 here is CASSPGGNTGELFF. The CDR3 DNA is TGCGCCAGCAGCCCGGGGGGGAACACCGGGGAGCTGTTTTTT.

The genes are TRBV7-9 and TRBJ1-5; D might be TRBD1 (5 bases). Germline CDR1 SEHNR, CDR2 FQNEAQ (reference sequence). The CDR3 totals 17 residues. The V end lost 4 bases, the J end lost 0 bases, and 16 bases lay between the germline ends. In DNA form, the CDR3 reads TGTGCCAGCAGCTCAGGGATCGGGGATTATAGCAATCAGCCCCAGCATTTT. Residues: CASSSGIGDYSNQPQHF.

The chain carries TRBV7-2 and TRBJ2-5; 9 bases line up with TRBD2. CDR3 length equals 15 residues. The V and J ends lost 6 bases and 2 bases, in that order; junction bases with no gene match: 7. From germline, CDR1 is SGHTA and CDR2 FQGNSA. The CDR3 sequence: CASRAPSGTQETQYF. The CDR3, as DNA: TGTGCCAGCAGAGCACCTAGCGGGACTCAAGAGACCCAGTACTTC.

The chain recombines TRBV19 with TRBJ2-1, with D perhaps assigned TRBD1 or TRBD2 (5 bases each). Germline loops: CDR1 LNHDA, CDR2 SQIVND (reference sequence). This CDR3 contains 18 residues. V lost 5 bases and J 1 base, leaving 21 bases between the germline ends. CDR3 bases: TGTGCCAGTAGTGTCCCCGGGACGGTATTCCTTTCCTACAATGAGCAGTTCTTC. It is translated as CASSVPGTVFLSYNEQFF.

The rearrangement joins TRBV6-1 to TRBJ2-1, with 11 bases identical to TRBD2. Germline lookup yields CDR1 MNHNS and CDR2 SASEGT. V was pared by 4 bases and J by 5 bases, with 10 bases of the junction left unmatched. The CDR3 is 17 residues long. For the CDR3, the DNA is TGTGCCAGCAGTGTCAACTTATTAGCGGGAGGGAACAATGAGCAGTTCTTC. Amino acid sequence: CASSVNLLAGGNNEQFF.

The CDR3 reads CASSNRQGDEKLFF. For the CDR3, the DNA is TGCGCCAGCAGCAATCGACAGGGGGATGAAAAACTGTTTTTT. This chain uses TRBV4-1 with TRBJ1-4; 9 bases align to TRBD1. In germline, CDR1 is MGHRA, CDR2 YSYEKL. There are 14 residues in the CDR3. V lost 5 bases, J lost 6 bases, and 4 bases stayed unmatched.

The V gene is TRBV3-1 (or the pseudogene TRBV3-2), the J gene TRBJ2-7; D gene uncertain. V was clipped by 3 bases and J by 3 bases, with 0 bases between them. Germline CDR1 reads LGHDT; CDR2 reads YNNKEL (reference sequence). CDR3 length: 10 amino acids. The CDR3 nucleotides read TGTGCCAGCAGCCACTACGAGCAGTACTTC. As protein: CASSHYEQYF.

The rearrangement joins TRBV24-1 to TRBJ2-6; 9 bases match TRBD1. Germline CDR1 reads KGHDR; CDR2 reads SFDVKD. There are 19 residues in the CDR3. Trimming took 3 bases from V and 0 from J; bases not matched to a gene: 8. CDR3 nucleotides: TGTGCCACCAGTGATGGAGGGGACAGGGTTAGCTCTGGGGCCAACGTCCTGACTTTC. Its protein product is CATSDGGDRVSSGANVLTF.

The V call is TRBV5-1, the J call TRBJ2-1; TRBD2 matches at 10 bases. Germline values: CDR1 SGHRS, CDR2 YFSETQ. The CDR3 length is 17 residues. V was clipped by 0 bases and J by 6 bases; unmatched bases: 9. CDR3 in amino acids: CASSLGFPSGRANEQFF. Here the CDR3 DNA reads TGCGCCAGCAGCTTGGGGTTTCCTAGCGGGAGAGCCAATGAGCAGTTCTTC.

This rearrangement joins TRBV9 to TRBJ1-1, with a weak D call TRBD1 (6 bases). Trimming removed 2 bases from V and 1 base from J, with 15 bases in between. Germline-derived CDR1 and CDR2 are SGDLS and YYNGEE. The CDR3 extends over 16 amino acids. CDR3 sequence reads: CASSVGGQGGNTEAFF. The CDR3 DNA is TGTGCCAGCAGCGTGGGTGGGCAAGGGGGGAACACTGAAGCTTTCTTT.

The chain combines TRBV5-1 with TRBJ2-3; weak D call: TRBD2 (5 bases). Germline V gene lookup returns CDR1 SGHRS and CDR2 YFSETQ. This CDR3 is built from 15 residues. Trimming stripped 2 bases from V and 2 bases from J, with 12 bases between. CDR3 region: CASSFGTGYTDTQYF. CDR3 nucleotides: TGCGCCAGCAGCTTCGGTACGGGGTACACAGATACGCAGTATTTT.

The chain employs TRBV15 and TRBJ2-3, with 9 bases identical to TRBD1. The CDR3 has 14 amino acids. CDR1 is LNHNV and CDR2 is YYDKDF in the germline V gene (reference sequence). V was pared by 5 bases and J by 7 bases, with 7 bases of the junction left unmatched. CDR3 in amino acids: CATSRDRASNTQYF. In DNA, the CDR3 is TGTGCCACCAGCCGGGACAGGGCGTCAAATACGCAGTATTTT.

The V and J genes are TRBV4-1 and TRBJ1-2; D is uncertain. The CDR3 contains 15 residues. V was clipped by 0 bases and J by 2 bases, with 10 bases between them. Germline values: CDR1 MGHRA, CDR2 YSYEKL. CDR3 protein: CASSQDSGLNYGYTF. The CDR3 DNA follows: TGCGCCAGCAGCCAAGATTCCGGGCTAAACTATGGCTACACCTTC.

The CDR3 DNA follows: TGCGCCAGCAGTCCCCCCGGGACAGGGGGCCGAGATGACTATGGCTACACCTTC. As protein: CASSPPGTGGRDDYGYTF. V is TRBV23-1 and J is TRBJ1-2; 12 bases map to TRBD1. TRBV23-1 belongs to the ORF category, with a function that is uncertain. The CDR3 is 18 amino acids. V trimming: 4 bases; J trimming: 3 bases; junction bases outside the gene matches: 12.